Included here is one TCR beta chain sequence, with context. The antigen is unknown. V lost 5 bases and J 1 base, leaving 16 bases between the germline ends. Germline loops: CDR1 SGHRS, CDR2 YFSETQ. This CDR3 comprises 16 residues. TCRdb recomputed calls from the 5' RACE reads with MiXCR, one row per CDR3 protein. The repertoire has 1.5 million to 2 million distinct CDR3 sequences, less than 35% of them found once; the top ten carry 0.25% to 0.3%. This entry belongs to a study of identical twins. Study-wide points: Insertions ran lower in abundant cord blood beta clonotypes, though not in memory repertoires.

The source material was cord blood. This chain joins TRBV5-1 and TRBJ2-1; D is perhaps TRBD2 (6 bases). The sequence was collected from a newborn girl in good health. The DNA of the CDR3 is TGCGCCAGCAGAGGGGATGCCGGGGGATCCTACAATGAGCAGTTCTTC. Protein: CASRGDAGGSYNEQFF.